This is a list of T cell receptor beta chains from one sample in a study of T cells in Graves' hyperthyroidism and ophthalmopathy. Via MiXCR, TCRdb re-called the multiplex PCR reads, giving one row per CDR3 protein. The top ten hold about 11% of the sample, which has roughly 520,000 distinct CDR3 sequences, 24% seen once. Sequences were obtained from blood. Receptors were obtained from a woman aged 25 to 39 with Graves' ophthalmopathy. CDR3s leave out the opening cysteine and the closing phenylalanine or tryptophan.

TRBJ1-1	TRBV6-4	ASSLNRDDTEAF
TRBJ1-2	TRBV19	ASSIAGTNYGYT
TRBJ2-5	TRBV11-2	ASSLDPRRGGRETQY
TRBJ1-1	TRBV25-1	ASSDDFPRGTTF
TRBJ2-2	TRBV29-1	SVEGTGTSGELF
TRBJ2-5	TRBV27	ASGRVQETQY
TRBJ1-1	TRBV27	ASSLQNSPYTEAF
TRBJ1-1	TRBV19	ASHRGTEAF
TRBJ2-2	TRBV27	ASSLITSGGASRAGEPF
TRBJ2-6	TRBV6-4	ASSNTLAGASSGANVLT
TRBJ2-6	TRBV7-6	ASSPRQGANVLT
TRBJ2-5	TRBV12-3/TRBV12-4	ASSLTRKETQY
TRBJ1-5	TRBV2	ASSEEWQPQH
TRBJ1-1	TRBV6-2/TRBV6-3	ASSYPADAEAF
TRBJ2-5	TRBV5-1	ASSYLLGQDDQETQY
TRBJ1-5	TRBV19	ASSMRERSNQPQH
TRBJ2-7	TRBV20-1	SAGLSGYEQY
TRBJ1-2	TRBV11-1	ASSLGATGDLYGYT
TRBJ1-5	TRBV20-1	SATHLGQYSNQPQH
TRBJ1-1	TRBV10-2	ASSDTFMNTEAF
TRBJ2-7	TRBV7-3	ASSLKLPGTSVYNLHYEQY
TRBJ2-7	TRBV7-8	ASSPPRDRLAYEQY
TRBJ2-2	TRBV5-1	ASSPREGGTGELF
TRBJ2-3	TRBV27	ASSSLPVLADTQY
TRBJ1-2	TRBV11-1	ASSLEEGRGAHYGYT
TRBJ1-5	TRBV27	ASSTHPQVPQH
TRBJ1-1	TRBV13	ASSLLWETEAF
TRBJ1-3	TRBV5-1	ASSLVVGYSGNTIY